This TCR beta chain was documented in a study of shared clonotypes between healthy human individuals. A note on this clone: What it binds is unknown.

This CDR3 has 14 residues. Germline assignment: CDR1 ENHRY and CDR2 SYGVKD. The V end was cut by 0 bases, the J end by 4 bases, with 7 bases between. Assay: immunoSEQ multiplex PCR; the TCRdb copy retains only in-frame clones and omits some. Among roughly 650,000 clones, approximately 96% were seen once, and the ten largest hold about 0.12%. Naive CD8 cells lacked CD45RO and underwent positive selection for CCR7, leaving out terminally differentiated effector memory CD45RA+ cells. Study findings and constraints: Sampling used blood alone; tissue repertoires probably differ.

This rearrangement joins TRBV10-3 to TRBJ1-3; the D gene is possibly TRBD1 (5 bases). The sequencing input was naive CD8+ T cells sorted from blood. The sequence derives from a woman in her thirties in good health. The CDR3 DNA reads TGTGCCATCAGTGAGTCGGGGCCCGGAAACACCATATATTTT. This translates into CAISESGPGNTIYF.